This TCR beta chain was captured by sequencing in a study of T-cell memory formation after mild COVID-19. The wider study: The TCR clusters were mostly specific to one donor.

Via MiXCR, TCRdb re-called the 5' RACE reads, giving one row per CDR3 protein. This sample has approximately 98,000 distinct CDR3 sequences, with roughly a sixth found just once. Germline values: CDR1 DFQATT, CDR2 SNEGSKA (reference sequence). CDR3 length equals 15 residues. The germline V and J ends were trimmed by 4 bases and 4 bases, with 14 bases remaining between them. This clonotype has just a few counts. The TCR was taken from a man aged 18-30 years who had mild COVID-19 (a few samples of this study predate the infection). Cell type and time point are not known. Sample: PBMCs or a T cell subset sorted from them (not recorded which). The chain is built from TRBV20-1 and TRBJ1-6, with D maybe TRBD1 (5 bases). CDR3 residues: CSATDKGPYNSPLHF. The DNA for the CDR3 is TGCAGTGCTACCGACAAGGGGCCATATAATTCACCCCTCCACTTT.